The clone carrying this T cell receptor beta chain turned up a few times. The target antigen is unknown. Donors underwent one heparinised blood draw, 100 to 150 mL on average. CD45RO/CCR7/CD25/CD127/CD95/CD27 staining was used to isolate CD4+ naive, central memory, regulatory and stem cell-like memory cells by sorting. The sample is drawn from a study of beta chain features in type 1 diabetes. The study, taken as a whole, reports: Over-representation of high TCR-expressing cells was a possible consequence of cDNA sequencing. More deletions and fewer insertions at VDJ junctions were found in patients with type 1 diabetes.

The CDR3 runs 13 residues. Per the germline V gene, CDR1 is ENHRY and CDR2 is SYGVKD. With V trimmed by 6 bases and J by 9 bases, 5 bases remained unmatched. Expressed TCRB transcripts were sequenced because the isolated RNA had all been reverse transcribed beforehand. TCRdb's copy holds only in-frame clones and misses some; the assay was immunoSEQ multiplex PCR. The sample has hundreds of thousands of clones, around a sixth seen once; the top ten hold approximately 0.087%. The V gene is TRBV10-3, the J gene TRBJ1-6, with 7 bases fitting TRBD1. The material sequenced was naive CD4+ T cells from blood. The receptor was derived from a man between 18 and 29 years old in good health. CDR3 region: CAIRGDSGSPLHF. In nucleotides, the CDR3 is TGTGCCATCAGGGGGGACAGTGGTTCACCCCTCCACTTT.